This TCR beta chain was sequenced for a study of identical twins. Study results and limitations: Shared out-of-frame alpha sequences (those common to twins) showed excess low generation probability.

In TCRdb, the 5' RACE reads were re-called with MiXCR into one record per CDR3 protein. The sample lists about 1.7 million distinct CDR3 sequences, less than 40% seen once, with roughly 0.3% in the top ten. V dropped 4 bases and J dropped 0; count of bases not matched to a gene: 11. There are 17 residues in the CDR3. Germline V lookup: CDR1 SGHVS, CDR2 FQNEAQ. For this clonotype: What it recognizes is unknown.

Sequencing was performed on cord blood. This sequence joins TRBV7-8 and TRBJ2-7; TRBD2 matches at 8 bases. The TCR sequence derives from a newborn girl in good health. CDR3 residues: CASSSLLSGRSSYEQYF. As DNA, the CDR3 is TGTGCCAGCAGCTCCTTACTGAGCGGGAGAAGCTCCTACGAGCAGTACTTC.